Sequencing of this TCR beta chain was carried out in a study of blood T cells in healthy people across ages. PCR was performed a second time for about 7 to 12 cycles using a sample-barcoded 5' primer and a J-beta primer mix. TCRdb ran MiXCR on the 5' RACE reads and lists one entry per CDR3 protein. The table lists fewer than 600,000 distinct CDR3 sequences, about 29% of them singletons. The V and J ends lost 5 bases and 7 bases respectively, with 20 bases between them. Germline lookup yields CDR1 SGHTA and CDR2 FQGNSA. The length of the CDR3 is 15 residues. These data were likewise used in another study, on T cells of mothers and their children.

V is TRBV7-2 and J is TRBJ2-5; no clear D gene. This receptor was taken from a boy between 2 and 10 years old in good health. The sequenced material came from blood. The DNA for the CDR3 is TGTGCCAGCAGCCTTAGTAGCCTCGGCGGTGGGACCCAGTACTTC. Translating it yields CASSLSSLGGGTQYF. Full variable domain (rest looked up from reference TRBV7-2 and TRBJ2-5): GAGVSQSPSNKVTEKGKDVELRCDPISGHTALYWYRQSLGQGLEFLIYFQGNSAPDKSGLPSDRFSAERTGGSVSTLTIQRTQQEDSAVYLCASSLSSLGGGTQYFGPGTRLLVL.